Included here is one T cell receptor (beta chain) sequence, with context. Sequencing was performed with immunoSEQ multiplex PCR; in TCRdb, only in-frame clones are kept and a portion is missing. The data contain about 300,000 clones, roughly four fifths of them singletons. The CDR3 runs 14 residues. CDR1 is MGHRA, CDR2 YSYEKL, per germline. The trim removed 4 bases at V and 3 bases at J, leaving 3 bases unmatched. This entry belongs to a study of cytotoxic CD8 clonotypes in ibrutinib-treated CLL. The material was PBMCs, obtained at disease progression, from a patient treated with ibrutinib. The sequence came from a human donor with chronic lymphocytic leukemia. The V and J genes are TRBV4-1 and TRBJ1-1; 9 nucleotides agree with TRBD1. The CDR3 coding sequence is TGCGCCAGCAGCCCGGGGACAGGGTACACTGAAGCTTTCTTT. Translated, it gives CASSPGTGYTEAFF.